The sequence of this TCR beta chain was determined in a study of beta chain features in type 1 diabetes. Germline CDR1 is SGDLS and CDR2 is YYNGEE. With 2 bases clipped from V and 5 bases from J, the junction kept 8 bases outside the gene matches. The CDR3 is 16 residues long. This clone has a handful of counts. Its specificity is unknown. Expressed TCRB transcripts were sequenced after all isolated RNA was converted to cDNA. Generated by immunoSEQ multiplex PCR, the TCRdb table keeps only in-frame clones and is missing some. The sample includes under 350,000 clones, 13% to 15% of them seen just once. Notes on the study in general: Whether HLA type affects TCRB rearrangement stayed undetermined in the present work. Healthy donors had naive, central memory and Treg TCRB repertoires that appeared less similar than those seen among patients. VDJ junctions from patients with type 1 diabetes contained fewer insertions and more deletions. Significant though moderate, a shortening of TCRB CDR3s appeared in all four CD4+ subsets of Type 1 diabetes patients.

Markers CD45RO/CCR7/CD25/CD127/CD95/CD27 served to sort CD4+ naive, central memory, regulatory and stem cell-like memory cells. This TCR was sampled from a man under 40 with type 1 diabetes. The chain combines TRBV9 with TRBJ2-5, with 11 bases identical to TRBD1. Sequencing was done on a sample of naive CD4+ T cells from blood. CDR3 nucleotides: TGTGCCAGCAGCGTCGAAGGACAGGGGGCGGAGGAGACCCAGTACTTC. It translates to CASSVEGQGAEETQYF.